The 6 T cell receptor beta chains presented below share a single source sample, sequenced in a study of CD8 T cells in Susac syndrome (dated by TCRdb to 2018 to 2020). Preparation of the library involved the immunoSEQ multiplex PCR assay. RNA was extracted using the RNeasy kit, and about 0.45 to 1 ug of the RNA was reverse transcribed with random hexamers. TCRdb trimmed the raw reads at Q25, called clones with MiXCR and kept productive beta chains. Each entry merges the rows of one CDR3 protein and shows their most common DNA and genes. The sample profile shows 170,000 or so distinct CDR3 sequences; under 95% of them were found once. The ten most abundant clones make up around 0.1% of the sample. The sample consisted of CD4+ T cells from PBMCs. The receptor source for this set is a human donor with multiple sclerosis.

CDR3 loop: CASRREDTEAFF. The CDR3 DNA sequence: TGTGCCAGCAGGCGGGAGGACACTGAAGCTTTCTTT. The J gene is TRBJ1-1, the V gene TRBV12-3 or TRBV12-4; D ambiguous. This CDR3 comprises 12 residues. Trimming took 6 bases from V and 3 from J, leaving 8 bases between them.

The count of this clonotype is one. This rearrangement joins TRBV29-1 to TRBJ2-7, with D possibly TRBD2 on 6 matching bases. CDR3 length equals 10 residues. Germline values: CDR1 SQVTM, CDR2 ANQGSEA. V lost 6 bases to trimming and J lost 4 bases, with 7 bases between them. The CDR3 protein is CSVREYEQYF. The DNA for the CDR3 is TGCAGCGTACGGGAGTACGAGCAGTACTTC.

The chain is built from TRBV6-5 and TRBJ2-1; tentative D call: TRBD2 (5 bases). From germline, CDR1 is MNHEY and CDR2 SVGAGI. The V gene lost 6 bases and the J gene lost 7 bases, with 7 bases spanning the gap. This CDR3 is 11 amino acids long. CDR3 sequence reads: CASRAGNEQFF. The CDR3 DNA reads TGTGCCAGCAGGGCGGGTAATGAGCAGTTCTTC.

The chain carries TRBV20-1 and TRBJ2-2; TRBD1 matches at 9 bases. Losses at the gene ends were 3 bases for V and 2 bases for J; bases not matched to a gene: 10. CDR1 and CDR2 from the germline V gene are DFQATT and SNEGSKA (reference sequence). The CDR3 is made up of 17 amino acids. The CDR3 region is CSARETNRGQNTGELFF. The CDR3 bases are TGCAGTGCTAGGGAAACCAACAGGGGGCAAAACACCGGGGAGCTGTTTTTT.

The chain carries TRBV13 and TRBJ1-2; a possible D gene is TRBD1 (5 bases). CDR1 is PRHDT, CDR2 FYEKMQ, per germline (reference sequence). This CDR3 has 12 amino acids. Trimming removed 6 bases from V and 8 bases from J, with 13 bases in between. CDR3: CASSLVRAGYTF. The CDR3 DNA follows: TGTGCCAGCAGTCTGGTCAGGGCGGGCTACACCTTC.

This sequence joins TRBV29-1 and TRBJ1-2; 7 nucleotides match TRBD1. The germline CDR1 and CDR2 sequences are SQVTM and ANQGSEA. V shed 7 bases and J 7 bases; nucleotides not matched to a gene: 12. This CDR3 region has 13 residues. The CDR3 reads CSANGQDLVGYTF. CDR3 coding DNA: TGCAGCGCTAACGGACAGGACCTTGTTGGCTACACCTTC. The full variable domain, its missing parts supplied by reference TRBV29-1 and TRBJ1-2, is SAVISQKPSRDICQRGTSLTIQCQVDSQVTMMFWYRQQPGQSLTLIATANQGSEATYESGFVIDKFPISRPNLTFSTLTVSNMSPEDSSIYLCSANGQDLVGYTFGSGTRLTVV.